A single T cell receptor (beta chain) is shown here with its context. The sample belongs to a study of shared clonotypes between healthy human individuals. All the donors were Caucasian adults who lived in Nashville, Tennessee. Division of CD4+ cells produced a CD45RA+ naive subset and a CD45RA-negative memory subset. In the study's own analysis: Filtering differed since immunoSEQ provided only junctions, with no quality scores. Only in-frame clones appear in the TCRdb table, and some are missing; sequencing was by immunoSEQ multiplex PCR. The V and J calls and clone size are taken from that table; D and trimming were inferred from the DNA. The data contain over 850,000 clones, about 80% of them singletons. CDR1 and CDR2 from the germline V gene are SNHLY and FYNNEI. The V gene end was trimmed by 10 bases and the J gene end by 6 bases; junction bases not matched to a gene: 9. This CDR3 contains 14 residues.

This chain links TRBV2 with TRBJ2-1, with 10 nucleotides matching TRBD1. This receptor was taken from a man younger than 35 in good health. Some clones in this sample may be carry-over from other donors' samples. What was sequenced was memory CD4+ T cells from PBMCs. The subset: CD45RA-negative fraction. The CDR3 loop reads CATLTGGLGNEQFF. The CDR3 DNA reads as TGTGCCACCCTGACAGGGGGCCTAGGCAATGAGCAGTTCTTC.